What follows is one T cell receptor beta chain and its context. This sample is part of a study of control samples from healthy donors and cancer patients. CDR1 is MGHRA, CDR2 YSYEKL, per germline. V gave up 4 bases and J gave up 4 bases, with 16 bases separating them. CDR3 length: 15 residues. Clones were sequenced by immunoSEQ multiplex PCR, and TCRdb holds only the in-frame ones, with some missing. The sample records more than 15,000 clones, more than 70% being singletons. Sequenced material: PBMCs. The receptor was derived from a woman aged 55 to 70 with head and neck cancer. J is TRBJ1-2 and V is TRBV4-1, with D uncertain. CDR3 sequence (DNA): TGCGCCAGCAGCCTTGAACCCAAGGCCGTCTATGGCTACACCTTC. It translates to CASSLEPKAVYGYTF.